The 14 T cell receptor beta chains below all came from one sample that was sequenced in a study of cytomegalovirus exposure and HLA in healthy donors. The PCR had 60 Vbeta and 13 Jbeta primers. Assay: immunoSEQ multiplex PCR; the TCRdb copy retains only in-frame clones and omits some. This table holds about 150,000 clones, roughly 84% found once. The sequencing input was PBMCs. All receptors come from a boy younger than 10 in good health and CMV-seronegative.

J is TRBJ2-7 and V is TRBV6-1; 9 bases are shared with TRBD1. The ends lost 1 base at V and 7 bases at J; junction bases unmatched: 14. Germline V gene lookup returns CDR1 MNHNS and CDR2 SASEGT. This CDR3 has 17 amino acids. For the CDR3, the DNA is TGTGCCAGCAGTGAAGTTTTATGGGACAGGGAGGCGTGGGAGCAGTACTTC. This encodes CASSEVLWDREAWEQYF.

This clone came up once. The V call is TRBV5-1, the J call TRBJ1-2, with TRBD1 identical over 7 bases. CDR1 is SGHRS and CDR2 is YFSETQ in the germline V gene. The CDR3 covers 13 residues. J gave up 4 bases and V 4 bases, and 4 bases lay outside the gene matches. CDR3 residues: CASSLGQPYGYTF. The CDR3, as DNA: TGCGCCAGCAGCCTGGGACAGCCCTATGGCTACACCTTC. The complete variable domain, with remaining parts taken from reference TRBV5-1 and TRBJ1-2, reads KAGVTQTPRYLIKTRGQQVTLSCSPISGHRSVSWYQQTPGQGLQFLFEYFSETQRNKGNFPGRFSGRQFSNSRSEMNVSTLELGDSALYLCASSLGQPYGYTFGSGTRLTVV.

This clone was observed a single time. The CDR3 coding sequence is TGCGCCAGCAGCGCTAGCGGGAGCTCCTACAATGAGCAGTTCTTC. It translates to CASSASGSSYNEQFF. The V gene is TRBV4-1, the J gene TRBJ2-1; TRBD2 matches 10 bases. Trimming took 5 bases from V and 0 from J; bases not matched to a gene: 1. Germline CDR1 is MGHRA and CDR2 is YSYEKL. The CDR3 loop spans 15 amino acids.

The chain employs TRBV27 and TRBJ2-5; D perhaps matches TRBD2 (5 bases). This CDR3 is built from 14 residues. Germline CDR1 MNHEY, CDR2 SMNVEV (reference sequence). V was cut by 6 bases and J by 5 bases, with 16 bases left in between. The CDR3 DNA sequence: TGTGCCAGCAGCCCGCGGCCACCGGGGGAGACCCAGTACTTC. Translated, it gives CASSPRPPGETQYF.

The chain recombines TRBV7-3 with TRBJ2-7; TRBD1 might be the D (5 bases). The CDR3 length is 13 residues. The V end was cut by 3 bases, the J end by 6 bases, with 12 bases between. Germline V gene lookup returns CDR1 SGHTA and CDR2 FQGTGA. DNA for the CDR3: TGTGCCAGCAGCTTCGGACACCCCTCCGAGCAGTACTTC. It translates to CASSFGHPSEQYF.

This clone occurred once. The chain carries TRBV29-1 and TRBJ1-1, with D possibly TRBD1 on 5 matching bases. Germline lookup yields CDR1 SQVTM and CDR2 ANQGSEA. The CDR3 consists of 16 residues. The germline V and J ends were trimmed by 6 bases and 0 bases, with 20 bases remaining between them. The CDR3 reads CSVAGPPNRMNTEAFF. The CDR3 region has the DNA TGCAGCGTGGCGGGGCCTCCCAATCGTATGAACACTGAAGCTTTCTTT. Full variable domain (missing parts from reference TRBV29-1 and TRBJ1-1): SAVISQKPSRDICQRGTSLTIQCQVDSQVTMMFWYRQQPGQSLTLIATANQGSEATYESGFVIDKFPISRPNLTFSTLTVSNMSPEDSSIYLCSVAGPPNRMNTEAFFGQGTRLTVV.

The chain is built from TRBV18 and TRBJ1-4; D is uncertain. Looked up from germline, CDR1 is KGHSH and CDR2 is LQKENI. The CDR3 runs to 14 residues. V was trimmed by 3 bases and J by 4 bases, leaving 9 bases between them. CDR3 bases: TGTGCCAGCTCACCCCCGGAGGATAATGAAAAACTGTTTTTT. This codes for CASSPPEDNEKLFF.

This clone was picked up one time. The CDR3 DNA reads TGTGCCAGCAGCTTATTGGCGGGAGGAGGGGAGACCCAGTACTTC. Protein: CASSLLAGGGETQYF. V and J are TRBV11-2 and TRBJ2-5; 8 bases are shared with TRBD2. Per the germline V gene, CDR1 is SGHAT and CDR2 is FQNNGV. V shed 2 bases and J 5 bases; nucleotides not matched to a gene: 7. The CDR3 length is 15 residues.

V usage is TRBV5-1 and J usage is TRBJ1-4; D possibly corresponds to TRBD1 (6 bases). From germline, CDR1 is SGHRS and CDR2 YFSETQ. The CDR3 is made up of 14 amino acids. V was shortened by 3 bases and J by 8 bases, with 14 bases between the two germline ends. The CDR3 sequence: CASSYGTIGEKLFF. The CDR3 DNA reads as TGCGCCAGCAGCTACGGGACAATAGGGGAAAAACTGTTTTTT.

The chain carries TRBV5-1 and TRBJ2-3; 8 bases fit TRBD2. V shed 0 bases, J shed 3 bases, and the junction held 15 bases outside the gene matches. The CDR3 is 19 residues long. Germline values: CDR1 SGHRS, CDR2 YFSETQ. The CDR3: CASSLATILRGGTTDTQYF. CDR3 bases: TGCGCCAGCAGCTTGGCGACTATACTTCGGGGGGGAACAACAGATACGCAGTATTTT.

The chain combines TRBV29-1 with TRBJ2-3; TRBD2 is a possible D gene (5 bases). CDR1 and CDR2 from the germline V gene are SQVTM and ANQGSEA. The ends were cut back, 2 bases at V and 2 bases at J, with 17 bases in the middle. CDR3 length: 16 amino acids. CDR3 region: CSVEIGFKEATDTQYF. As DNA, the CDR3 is TGCAGCGTTGAAATAGGTTTTAAGGAGGCCACAGATACGCAGTATTTT.

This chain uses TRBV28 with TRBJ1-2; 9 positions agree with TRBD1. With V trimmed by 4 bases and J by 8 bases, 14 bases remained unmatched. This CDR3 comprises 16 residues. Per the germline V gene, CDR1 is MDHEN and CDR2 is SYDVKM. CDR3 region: CASSSLIRDRAYGYTF. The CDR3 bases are TGTGCCAGCAGTTCCCTAATCCGGGACAGGGCCTACGGCTACACCTTC.

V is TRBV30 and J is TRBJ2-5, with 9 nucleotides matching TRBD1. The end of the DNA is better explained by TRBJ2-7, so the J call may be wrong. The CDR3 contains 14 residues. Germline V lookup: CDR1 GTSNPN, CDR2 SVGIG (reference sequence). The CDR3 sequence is CAWSGTGSSYEQYF. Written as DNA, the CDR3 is TGTGCCTGGAGCGGGACAGGGAGCTCCTACGAGCAGTACTTC.

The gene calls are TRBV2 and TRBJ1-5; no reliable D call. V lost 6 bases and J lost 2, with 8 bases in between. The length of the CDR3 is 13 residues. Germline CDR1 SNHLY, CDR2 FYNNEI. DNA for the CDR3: TGTGCCAGCAGGGTAAGCGGCAATCAGCCCCAGCATTTT. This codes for CASRVSGNQPQHF.